Below, 18 T cell receptor beta chains from the same sample are listed, as sequenced in a study of STAT3 mutations in large granular lymphocyte leukemia. Study-level results: In T-cell large granular lymphocyte leukemia, about half of patients showed multiple immunodominant subclonotypes.

For these TCRs, the target antigens are not known. Method: immunoSEQ multiplex PCR; TCRdb's copy keeps in-frame clones and lacks some. Of some 27,000 clones in the sample, approximately 80% were seen once. What was sequenced was peripheral blood mononuclear cells. The receptors were sampled from a woman aged 50 to 60 with T-cell large granular lymphocyte leukemia. Some clones in this sample may be carry-over from other donors' samples.

The CDR3 reads CASSLDRLYEQYF. In DNA, the CDR3 is TGTGCCAGCAGCCTAGACAGGCTCTACGAGCAGTACTTC. J is TRBJ2-7 and V is TRBV5-6, with D tentatively TRBD1 (6 bases). The CDR3 runs to 13 residues. Per germline, CDR1 SGHDT and CDR2 YYEEEE. V lost 4 bases and J lost 3, with 11 bases in between.

The genes are TRBV18 and TRBJ2-1, with 9 bases matching TRBD2. Germline CDR1 is KGHSH and CDR2 is LQKENI. The J segment lost 8 bases and the V segment lost 2 bases, leaving 4 bases of the junction unmatched. The CDR3 is 14 residues long. The CDR3 DNA reads as TGTGCCAGCTCACCAGCTAGCGGGAACTATGAGCAGTTCTTC. This encodes CASSPASGNYEQFF.

V and J are TRBV25-1 and TRBJ2-3; D call uncertain. Deletions cut 3 bases from V and 7 bases from J, with 8 bases between. Germline-derived CDR1 and CDR2 are MGHDK and SYGVNS. CDR3 size: 12 residues. CDR3 DNA: TGTGCCAGCAGTGATCCCCGGTATACGCAGTATTTT. Its translation: CASSDPRYTQYF.

The chain employs TRBV18 and TRBJ1-2; D unclear. The ends were cut back, 1 base at V and 6 bases at J, with 9 bases in the middle. The length of the CDR3 is 13 residues. Looked up from germline, CDR1 is KGHSH and CDR2 is LQKENI. The CDR3 DNA follows: TGTGCCAGCTCACCACGGATTAGCGATGGCTACACCTTC. This gives the protein CASSPRISDGYTF.

The chain combines TRBV12-5 with TRBJ2-7, with a tentative D call TRBD2 (6 bases). Trimming stripped 7 bases from V and 2 bases from J, with 12 bases between. CDR1 LGHNT and CDR2 FRNRAP come from the germline V gene. The CDR3 totals 13 residues. CDR3 sequence (DNA): TGTGCTAGTGCCTTAGCGGATACCTACGAGCAGTACTTC. Its translation is CASALADTYEQYF. The full variable domain, rest sourced from reference TRBV12-5 and TRBJ2-7, is DARVTQTPRHKVTEMGQEVTMRCQPILGHNTVFWYRQTMMQGLELLAYFRNRAPLDDSGMPKDRFSAEMPDATLATLKIQPSEPRDSAVYFCASALADTYEQYFGPGTRLTVT.

The chain links TRBV5-4 to TRBJ2-2, with TRBD2 matching over 8 bases. J gave up 4 bases and V 1 base, and 3 bases lay outside the gene matches. This CDR3 comprises 15 residues. In germline, CDR1 is SGHNT, CDR2 YYREEE (reference sequence). The DNA of the CDR3 is TGTGCCAGCAGCTTGACGGGGGGGGGCACCGGGGAGCTGTTTTTT. Protein: CASSLTGGGTGELFF.

The V and J genes are TRBV5-1 and TRBJ2-2, with TRBD2 matching over 11 bases. The CDR3 length is 16 residues. V shed 5 bases, J shed 2 bases, and the junction held 5 bases outside the gene matches. CDR1 and CDR2 (germline): SGHRS, YFSETQ. The CDR3 DNA follows: TGCGCCAGCAGTAGGACTAGCGGGCTTAACACCGGGGAGCTGTTTTTT. It translates to CASSRTSGLNTGELFF.

This clone occurred a few times. The chain carries TRBV18 and TRBJ2-3, with D perhaps matching TRBD1 or TRBD2 (6 bases each). The CDR3 contains 15 residues. Germline CDR1 is KGHSH and CDR2 is LQKENI. V lost 1 base to trimming and J lost 5 bases, with 13 bases between them. The CDR3 nucleotides read TGTGCCAGCTCACCACGACTAGAAGGGGGAGATACGCAGTATTTT. The encoded protein is CASSPRLEGGDTQYF.

The chain links TRBV7-2 to TRBJ1-2; no definite D call. V was trimmed by 5 bases and J by 3 bases, leaving 13 bases between them. There are 14 residues in the CDR3. Looked up from germline, CDR1 is SGHTA and CDR2 is FQGNSA. The CDR3 DNA follows: TGTGCCAGCAGCGTTGGACGAGAGGACTATGGCTACACCTTC. Translated: CASSVGREDYGYTF.

The chain couples TRBV28 to TRBJ2-3; D unclear. From germline, CDR1 is MDHEN and CDR2 SYDVKM. V gave up 2 bases and J gave up 0 bases, with 12 bases separating them. This CDR3 has 16 residues. In DNA form, the CDR3 reads TGTGCCAGCAGTTTAACGCAGGTACTTAGCACAGATACGCAGTATTTT. It specifies CASSLTQVLSTDTQYF.

The V gene is TRBV6-6, the J gene TRBJ1-5, with unresolved D. The germline CDR1 and CDR2 sequences are MNHNY and SVGAGI (reference sequence). V was clipped by 2 bases and J by 6 bases, with 14 bases between them. CDR3 length: 15 residues. The CDR3 DNA reads as TGTGCCAGCAGTTACGGAGGGCGACAAGGTCAGCCCCAGCATTTT. This translates into CASSYGGRQGQPQHF.

This clone has just a few counts. This chain connects TRBV5-1 to TRBJ2-2; 9 bases agree with TRBD2. The length of the CDR3 is 15 residues. CDR1 is SGHRS, CDR2 YFSETQ, per germline. V dropped 1 base and J dropped 3; count of bases not matched to a gene: 1. The DNA for the CDR3 is TGCGCCAGCAGCTTGACTAGCGGGCACACCGGGGAGCTGTTTTTT. Its protein product is CASSLTSGHTGELFF.

This clone was observed a single time. The chain couples TRBV5-6 to TRBJ2-3, with TRBD2 matching 7 bases. This CDR3 has 14 amino acids. The V and J ends lost 4 bases and 3 bases, in that order; junction bases with no gene match: 5. CDR1 and CDR2 from the germline V gene are SGHDT and YYEEEE. As DNA, the CDR3 is TGTGCCAGCAGCCCTACGGGGGGAACAGATACGCAGTATTTT. Residues: CASSPTGGTDTQYF.

The V gene is TRBV7-9, the J gene TRBJ2-3, with a possible D match to TRBD2 (6 bases). Germline V gives CDR1 SEHNR, CDR2 FQNEAQ (reference sequence). The germline V and J ends were trimmed by 5 bases and 3 bases, with 9 bases remaining between them. This CDR3 spans 13 amino acids. The DNA for the CDR3 is TGTGCCAGCAGCGCTAGCGTAACAGATACGCAGTATTTT. This sequence encodes CASSASVTDTQYF.

CDR3 nucleotide sequence: TGTGCCTGGACCACAGCCCCCTACGAGCAGTACTTC. Translation gives CAWTTAPYEQYF. V usage is TRBV30 and J usage is TRBJ2-7; no firm D call. The CDR3 totals 12 residues. Trimming shortened V by 4 bases and J by 2 bases, and 9 bases separated the two germline ends. Germline CDR1 reads GTSNPN; CDR2 reads SVGIG (reference sequence).

The chain combines TRBV5-6 with TRBJ2-6, with D uncertain. V dropped 0 bases and J dropped 4 bases, with 5 bases sitting between them. The germline V gene encodes CDR1 SGHDT and CDR2 YYEEEE. The CDR3 has 14 residues. The CDR3 region has the DNA TGTGCCAGCAGCTTGGCCGGCGGGGCCAACGTCCTGACTTTC. Its protein product is CASSLAGGANVLTF.

In its sample, this clone was seen a few times. This chain joins TRBV5-1 and TRBJ1-2, with no clear D. The CDR3 spans 16 residues. V lost 0 bases and J 0 bases, leaving 12 bases between the germline ends. The germline V gene has CDR1 SGHRS and CDR2 YFSETQ. DNA for the CDR3: TGCGCCAGCAGCTTGGCCCTGGTAGGAGCTAACTATGGCTACACCTTC. Protein: CASSLALVGANYGYTF.

This clone was seen a handful of times. The chain combines TRBV19 with TRBJ1-5; D is ambiguous. CDR1 LNHDA and CDR2 SQIVND come from the germline V gene (reference sequence). V was clipped by 5 bases and J by 1 base, with 18 bases between them. The CDR3 length is 17 residues. Here the CDR3 reads CASSPKGGVNSNQPQHF. The CDR3 DNA follows: TGTGCCAGTAGTCCTAAGGGTGGGGTAAACAGCAATCAGCCCCAGCATTTT.